This T cell receptor beta chain was sequenced in a study of shared clonotypes between healthy human individuals. Study-level points and caveats: In general, naive subsets displayed greater estimated richness than memory subsets did. Clonotype sharing among donors, it was expected, would be affected by sequencing depth.

A word on this clone: What it recognizes is unknown.

The data were produced by immunoSEQ multiplex PCR, yet TCRdb's version contains in-frame clones alone and is incomplete. This repertoire shows about 1 million clones, about 77% found once; its top ten account for approximately 1.5%. Germline lookup yields CDR1 SNHLY and CDR2 FYNNEI. The CDR3 length is 15 residues. V shed 5 bases and J 4 bases; nucleotides not matched to a gene: 6. Input material: memory CD4+ T cells sorted from blood. As to subset: CD45RA-negative fraction. This receptor was taken from a man in his late teens or twenties in good health. The chain links TRBV2 to TRBJ2-3, with 10 bases that match TRBD2. The chain's CDR3 is CASSRASGSPDTQYF. The CDR3 bases are TGTGCCAGCAGTCGCGCTAGCGGGAGTCCAGATACGCAGTATTTT.